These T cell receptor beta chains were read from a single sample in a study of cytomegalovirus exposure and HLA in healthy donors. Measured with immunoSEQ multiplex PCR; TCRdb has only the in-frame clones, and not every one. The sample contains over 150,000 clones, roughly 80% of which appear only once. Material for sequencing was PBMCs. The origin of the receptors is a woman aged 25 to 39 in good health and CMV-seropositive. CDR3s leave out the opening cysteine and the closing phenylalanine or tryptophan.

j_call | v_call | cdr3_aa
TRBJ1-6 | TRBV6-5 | ASSYEGPNSPLH
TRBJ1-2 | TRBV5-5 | ASSFRQGIGYT
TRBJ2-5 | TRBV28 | ATISGGQETQY
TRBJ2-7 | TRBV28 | ASSLMASGIYEQY
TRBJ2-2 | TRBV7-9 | ASSLALMRTGELF
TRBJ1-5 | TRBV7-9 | ASSLDSSNQPQH
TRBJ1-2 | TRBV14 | ASSPFGQGPNYGYT
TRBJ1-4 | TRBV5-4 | ASSLGRGSTNEKLF
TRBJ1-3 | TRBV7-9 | ASSLATLISGNTIY
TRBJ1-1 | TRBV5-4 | ASSQVVNTEAF
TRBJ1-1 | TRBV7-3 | ASRPEAGRVGTEAF
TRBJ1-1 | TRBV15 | ATSRVRDGYNTEAF
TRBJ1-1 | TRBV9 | ASSVAGTANTEAF
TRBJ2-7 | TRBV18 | ASSPPSGTQSAYEQY
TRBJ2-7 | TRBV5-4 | ASSTGLAGEVGQY
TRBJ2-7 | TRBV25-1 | ASSEGPGTVAHEQY
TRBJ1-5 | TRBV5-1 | ASSLVGGNQPQH
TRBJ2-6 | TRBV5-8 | ASSLRVGIRDSSGANVLT
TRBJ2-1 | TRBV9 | ASSVELAGAYNEQF
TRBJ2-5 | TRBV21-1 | ASSKEGRSIQETQY
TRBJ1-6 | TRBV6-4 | ASSEETGVSPLH
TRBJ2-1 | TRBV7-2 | ASSLEWQGRNEQF
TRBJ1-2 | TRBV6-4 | ASNPGTGTFSGDHGYT
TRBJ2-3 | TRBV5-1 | ASVRGGSTDTQY
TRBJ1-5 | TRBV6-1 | ASSEKGNSGYQPQH
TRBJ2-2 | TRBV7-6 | ASSFAGTNTGELF